The 12 T cell receptor beta chains below all came from one sample that was sequenced in a study of blood T cells in healthy people across ages. Primers used in a second PCR of roughly 6 to 11 cycles were a sample-barcoded 5' primer and a J-beta primer mix. In TCRdb, the 5' RACE reads were re-called with MiXCR into one record per CDR3 protein. The sample records about 1,500,000 distinct CDR3 sequences, roughly 27% being singletons. Sequencing was carried out using blood. These receptors all stem from a young woman in good health.

This clonotype was seen many times. The V gene is TRBV29-1, the J gene TRBJ2-3; 7 bases map to TRBD1. There are 15 residues in the CDR3. Looked up from germline, CDR1 is SQVTM and CDR2 is ANQGSEA. Losses at the gene ends were 3 bases for V and 4 bases for J; bases not matched to a gene: 10. CDR3 DNA: TGCAGCGTTGAGGGGGCAGGGGGTATAGCAGATACGCAGTATTTT. This codes for CSVEGAGGIADTQYF.

This clonotype was detected a few times. The chain recombines TRBV9 with TRBJ2-7, with D tentatively TRBD1 or TRBD2 (6 bases each). V was shortened by 7 bases and J by 1 base, with 18 bases between the two germline ends. Germline V gives CDR1 SGDLS, CDR2 YYNGEE. CDR3 length equals 15 residues. For the CDR3, the DNA is TGTGCCAGCGCCCTGGGGGGCTCCACTTCCTACGAGCAGTACTTC. It specifies CASALGGSTSYEQYF.

J is TRBJ1-1 and V is TRBV29-1, with D perhaps TRBD1 (5 bases). V was pared by 7 bases and J by 5 bases, with 17 bases between. The CDR3 spans 13 residues. Per germline, CDR1 SQVTM and CDR2 ANQGSEA. CDR3 sequence: CSALGAVRTEAFF. For the CDR3, the DNA is TGCAGCGCTTTAGGGGCGGTGAGGACTGAAGCTTTCTTT.

This clonotype occurred a few times. The rearrangement joins TRBV5-1 to TRBJ2-1; no clear D. Trimming took 0 bases from V and 2 from J, leaving 9 bases between them. The germline gives CDR1 SGHRS, CDR2 YFSETQ. This CDR3 has 15 amino acids. CDR3 in amino acids: CASSLGGQTYNEQFF. The DNA for the CDR3 is TGCGCCAGCAGCTTGGGTGGTCAGACCTACAATGAGCAGTTCTTC.

As for this clonotype: An end of the junction does not agree with germline; a read error may underlie this. The genes are TRBV30 and TRBJ2-1, with D possibly TRBD2 on 6 matching bases. Germline CDR1 is GTSNPN and CDR2 is SVGIG (reference sequence). The CDR3 extends over 15 amino acids. The CDR3 is CSWSVGGARTNEQFF. DNA of the CDR3: TGTTCCTGGAGTGTTGGAGGGGCCCGTACGAATGAGCAGTTCTTC.

The V gene is TRBV27, the J gene TRBJ2-7, with 9 bases matching TRBD1. The CDR3 runs 15 residues. The germline V gene encodes CDR1 MNHEY and CDR2 SMNVEV (reference sequence). With V trimmed by 10 bases and J by 0 bases, 10 bases remained unmatched. CDR3 sequence (DNA): TGTGCCATCAGCAGAACAGGGGGCGGCTCCTACGAGCAGTACTTC. It yields the protein CAISRTGGGSYEQYF.

DNA of the CDR3: TGCGCCAGCAGGCCACAGGTCGGGGGGCTGGACACCCAGTACTTC. Amino acid sequence: CASRPQVGGLDTQYF. The gene calls are TRBV5-1 and TRBJ2-5, with D possibly TRBD2 on 7 matching bases. The CDR3 sequence is 15 residues long. Germline assignment: CDR1 SGHRS and CDR2 YFSETQ. Trimming took off 5 bases at V and 8 bases at J, with 22 bases between the two ends.

This clonotype has more than one count but fewer than ten. V and J are TRBV20-1 and TRBJ2-1, with 13 nucleotides matching TRBD2. V dropped 5 bases and J dropped 6; count of bases not matched to a gene: 10. CDR1 and CDR2 from the germline V gene are DFQATT and SNEGSKA (reference sequence). The CDR3 spans 16 residues. CDR3 nucleotide sequence: TGCAGTGCTTTGACCCCCGGGACTAGCGGGGTCAATGAGCAGTTCTTC. It specifies CSALTPGTSGVNEQFF.

The sample holds a few counts of this clonotype. The chain combines TRBV7-6 with TRBJ2-7; unclear D gene. Germline-derived CDR1 and CDR2 are SGHVS and FNYEAQ. The CDR3 has 14 residues. V was pared by 5 bases and J by 2 bases, with 13 bases between. CDR3 coding DNA: TGTGCCAGCAGCCCCCTCGACTTGCCCTACGAGCAGTACTTC. Amino acid sequence: CASSPLDLPYEQYF. Combining the CDR3 with reference TRBV7-6 and TRBJ2-7 gives the whole variable domain GAGVSQSPRYKVTKRGQDVALRCDPISGHVSLYWYRQALGQGPEFLTYFNYEAQQDKSGLPNDRFSAERPEGSISTLTIQRTEQRDSAMYRCASSPLDLPYEQYFGPGTRLTVT.

This clonotype occurred many times. The rearrangement uses TRBV20-1 and TRBJ2-5; TRBD2 aligns across 10 bases. V lost 3 bases to trimming and J lost 2 bases; unmatched junction nucleotides: 6. Germline V CDR1 and CDR2: DFQATT, SNEGSKA (reference sequence). This CDR3 contains 15 residues. DNA of the CDR3: TGCAGTGCTAGTGCTAGCGGGGGCACACAAGAGACCCAGTACTTC. Amino acids: CSASASGGTQETQYF.

This clonotype has ten or more counts. This chain links TRBV7-9 with TRBJ2-1; TRBD2 matches at 11 bases. The CDR3 length is 16 residues. Germline CDR1 is SEHNR and CDR2 is FQNEAQ (reference sequence). With V trimmed by 5 bases and J by 3 bases, 6 bases remained unmatched. Here the CDR3 reads CASSPKTSGIYNEQFF. CDR3 nucleotides: TGTGCCAGCAGCCCCAAGACTAGCGGGATCTACAATGAGCAGTTCTTC.

The chain couples TRBV12-3 or TRBV12-4 to TRBJ2-1; tentative D call: TRBD1 (6 bases). The V gene lost 5 bases and the J gene lost 2 bases, with 16 bases spanning the gap. The CDR3 totals 16 residues. Written as DNA, the CDR3 is TGTGCCAGCAGTGGACTTGGGGGCAGCCCCTACAATGAGCAGTTCTTC. This encodes CASSGLGGSPYNEQFF.